This TCR beta chain was observed in a study of blood T cell repertoires in COVID-19. About the study: Italy, Spain and the United States were the sources of the convalescent and acute COVID-19 samples. PBMCs, B-cell-depleted T cells, or T cells provided the cDNA or gDNA that made up the material.

Clones were sequenced by immunoSEQ multiplex PCR, and TCRdb holds only the in-frame ones, with some missing. Of 200,000 or so clones in the sample, about four fifths were seen once. This CDR3 spans 17 amino acids. With V trimmed by 0 bases and J by 2 bases, 5 bases remained unmatched. The germline V gene encodes CDR1 MNHEY and CDR2 SMNVEV (reference sequence). Material: peripheral blood. This chain uses TRBV27 with TRBJ2-7, with 12 positions matching TRBD2. The sequence derives from a woman in her seventies with active or convalescent COVID-19. The CDR3 reads CASSLSVRLAGAYEQYF. The CDR3 DNA reads TGTGCCAGCAGTTTATCGGTTCGACTAGCGGGAGCCTACGAGCAGTACTTC.